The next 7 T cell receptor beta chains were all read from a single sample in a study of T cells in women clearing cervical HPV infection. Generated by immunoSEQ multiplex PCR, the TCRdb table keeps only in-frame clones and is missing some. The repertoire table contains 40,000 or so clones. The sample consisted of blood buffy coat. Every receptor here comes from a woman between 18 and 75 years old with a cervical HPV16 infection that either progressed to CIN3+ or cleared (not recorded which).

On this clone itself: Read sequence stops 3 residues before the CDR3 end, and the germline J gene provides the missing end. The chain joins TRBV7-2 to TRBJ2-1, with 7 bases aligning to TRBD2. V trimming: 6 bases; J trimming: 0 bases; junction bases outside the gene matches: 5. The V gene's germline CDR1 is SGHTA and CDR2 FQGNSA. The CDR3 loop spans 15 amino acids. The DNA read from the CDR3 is TGTGCCAGCAGACCTACTAGCGACTCCTACAATGAG. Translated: CASRPTSDSYNE. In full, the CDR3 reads CASRPTSDSYNEQFF.

The sequenced CDR3 bases are TGCAGTGCTAGAACCCCGGGAGGGGCCCGCGAG. It is translated as CSARTPGGARE. From start to end, the CDR3 is CSARTPGGAREQYF. The chain is built from TRBV20-1 and TRBJ2-7, with 8 bases identical to TRBD2. The read comes to an end 3 residues before the CDR3 does, leaving the germline J gene to fill in the end. CDR1 and CDR2 (germline): DFQATT, SNEGSKA (reference sequence). J lost 6 bases, V lost 2 bases, and 9 bases had no gene match. CDR3 size: 14 residues.

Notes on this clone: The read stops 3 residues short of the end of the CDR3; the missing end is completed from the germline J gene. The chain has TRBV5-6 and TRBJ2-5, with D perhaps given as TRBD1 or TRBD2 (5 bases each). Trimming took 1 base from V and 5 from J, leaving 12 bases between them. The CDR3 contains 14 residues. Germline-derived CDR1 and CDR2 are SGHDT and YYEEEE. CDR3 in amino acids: CASSLNRRMETQYF. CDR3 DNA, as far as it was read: TGTGCCAGCAGCTTGAACAGGAGGATGGAGACC. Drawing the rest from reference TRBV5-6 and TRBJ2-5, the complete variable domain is DAGVTQSPTHLIKTRGQQVTLRCSPKSGHDTVSWYQQALGQGPQFIFQYYEEEERQRGNFPDRFSGHQFPNYSSELNVNALLLGDSALYLCASSLNRRMETQYFGPGTRLLVL.

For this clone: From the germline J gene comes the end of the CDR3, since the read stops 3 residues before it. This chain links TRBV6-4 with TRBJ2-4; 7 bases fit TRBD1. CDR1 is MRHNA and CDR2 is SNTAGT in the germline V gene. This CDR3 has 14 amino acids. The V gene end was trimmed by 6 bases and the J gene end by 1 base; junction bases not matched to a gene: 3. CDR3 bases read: TGTGCCAGCAGAAAACAGGGGGCCAAAAACATT. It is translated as CASRKQGAKNI. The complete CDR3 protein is CASRKQGAKNIQYF.

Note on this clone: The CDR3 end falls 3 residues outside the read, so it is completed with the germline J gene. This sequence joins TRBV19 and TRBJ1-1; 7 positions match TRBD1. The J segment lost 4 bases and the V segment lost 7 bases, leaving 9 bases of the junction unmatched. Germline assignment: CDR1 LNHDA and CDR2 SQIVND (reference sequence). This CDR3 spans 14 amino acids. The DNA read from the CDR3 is TGTGCCAGTAAAATAAGGGGGCTGGGCACTGAA. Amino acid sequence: CASKIRGLGTE. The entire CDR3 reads CASKIRGLGTEAFF. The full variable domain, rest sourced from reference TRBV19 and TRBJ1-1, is DGGITQSPKYLFRKEGQNVTLSCEQNLNHDAMYWYRQDPGQGLRLIYYSQIVNDFQKGDIAEGYSVSREKKESFPLTVTSAQKNPTAFYLCASKIRGLGTEAFFGQGTRLTVV.

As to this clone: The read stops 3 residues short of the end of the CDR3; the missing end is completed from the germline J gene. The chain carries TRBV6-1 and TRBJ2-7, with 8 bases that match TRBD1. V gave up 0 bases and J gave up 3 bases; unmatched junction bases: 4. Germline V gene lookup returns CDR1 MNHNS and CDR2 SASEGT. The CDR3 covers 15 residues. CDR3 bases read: TGTGCCAGCAGTGAAGCGTTTGGACAGGGCTACGAG. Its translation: CASSEAFGQGYE. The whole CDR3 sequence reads CASSEAFGQGYEQYF.

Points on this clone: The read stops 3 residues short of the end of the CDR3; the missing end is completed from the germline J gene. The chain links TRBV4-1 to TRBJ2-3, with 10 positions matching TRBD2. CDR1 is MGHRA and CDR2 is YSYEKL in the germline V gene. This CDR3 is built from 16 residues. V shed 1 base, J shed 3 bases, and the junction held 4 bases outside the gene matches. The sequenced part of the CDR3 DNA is TGCGCCAGCAGCCAAGTAGGTAGCGGGGGGACAGATACG. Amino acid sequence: CASSQVGSGGTDT. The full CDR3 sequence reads CASSQVGSGGTDTQYF.